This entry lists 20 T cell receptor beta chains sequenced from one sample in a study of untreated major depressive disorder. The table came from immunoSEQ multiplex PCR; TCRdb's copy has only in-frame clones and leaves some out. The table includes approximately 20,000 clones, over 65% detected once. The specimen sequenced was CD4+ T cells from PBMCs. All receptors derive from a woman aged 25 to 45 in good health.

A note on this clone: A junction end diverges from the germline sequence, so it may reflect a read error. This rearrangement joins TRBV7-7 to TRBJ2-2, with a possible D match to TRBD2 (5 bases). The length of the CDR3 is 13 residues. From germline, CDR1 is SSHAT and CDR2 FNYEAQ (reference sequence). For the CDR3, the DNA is TGTGCTAGCAGCCAGACTACCACCGGGGAGCTGTTTTTT. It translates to CASSQTTTGELFF.

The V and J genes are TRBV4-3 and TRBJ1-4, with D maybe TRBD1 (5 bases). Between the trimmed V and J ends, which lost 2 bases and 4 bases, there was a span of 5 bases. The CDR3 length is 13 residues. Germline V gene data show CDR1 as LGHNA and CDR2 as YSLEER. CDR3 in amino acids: CASSQQGNEKLFF. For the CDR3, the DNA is TGCGCCAGCAGCCAACAGGGTAATGAAAAACTGTTTTTT.

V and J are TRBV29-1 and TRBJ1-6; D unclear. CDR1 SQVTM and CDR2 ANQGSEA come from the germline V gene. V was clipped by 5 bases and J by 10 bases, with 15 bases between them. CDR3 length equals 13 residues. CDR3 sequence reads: CSVSDREGSPLHF. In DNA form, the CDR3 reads TGCAGCGTTTCCGACCGGGAAGGCTCACCCCTCCACTTT. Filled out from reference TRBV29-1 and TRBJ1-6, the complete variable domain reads SAVISQKPSRDICQRGTSLTIQCQVDSQVTMMFWYRQQPGQSLTLIATANQGSEATYESGFVIDKFPISRPNLTFSTLTVSNMSPEDSSIYLCSVSDREGSPLHFGNGTRLTVT.

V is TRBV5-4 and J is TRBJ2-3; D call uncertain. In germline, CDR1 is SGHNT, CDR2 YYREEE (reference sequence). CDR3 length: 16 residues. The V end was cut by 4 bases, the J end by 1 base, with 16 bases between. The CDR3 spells CASSPAVHLRTDTQYF. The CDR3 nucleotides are TGTGCCAGCAGCCCCGCGGTTCACCTCCGCACAGATACGCAGTATTTT.

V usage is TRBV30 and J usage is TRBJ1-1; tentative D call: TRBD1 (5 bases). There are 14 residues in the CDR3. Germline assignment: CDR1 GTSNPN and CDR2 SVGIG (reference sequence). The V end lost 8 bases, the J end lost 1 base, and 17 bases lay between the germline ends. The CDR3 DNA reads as TGTGCCGGACGTTTTGGGGGTACGAACACTGAAGCTTTCTTT. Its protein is CAGRFGGTNTEAFF.

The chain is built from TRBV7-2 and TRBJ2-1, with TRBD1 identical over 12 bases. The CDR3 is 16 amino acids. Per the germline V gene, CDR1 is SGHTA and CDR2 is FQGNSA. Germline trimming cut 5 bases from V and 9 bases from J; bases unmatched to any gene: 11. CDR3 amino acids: CASSTKTGTGGSEQFF. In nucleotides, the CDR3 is TGTGCCAGCAGCACAAAGACCGGGACAGGGGGCAGTGAGCAGTTCTTC.

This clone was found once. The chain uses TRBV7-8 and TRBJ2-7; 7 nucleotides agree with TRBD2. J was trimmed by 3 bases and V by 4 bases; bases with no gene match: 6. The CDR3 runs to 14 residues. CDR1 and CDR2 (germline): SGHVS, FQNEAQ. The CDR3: CASSSSPSGYEQYF. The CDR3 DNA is TGTGCCAGCAGCTCCAGTCCTAGCGGCTACGAGCAGTACTTC.

The CDR3 loop is CAWSVLVFSTEQYF. The DNA of the CDR3 is TGTGCCTGGAGTGTATTGGTTTTCTCTACAGAGCAGTACTTC. The chain links TRBV30 to TRBJ2-7, with D hard to call. Looked up from germline, CDR1 is GTSNPN and CDR2 is SVGIG (reference sequence). The CDR3 is made up of 14 amino acids. Deletions cut 0 bases from V and 7 bases from J, with 16 bases between.

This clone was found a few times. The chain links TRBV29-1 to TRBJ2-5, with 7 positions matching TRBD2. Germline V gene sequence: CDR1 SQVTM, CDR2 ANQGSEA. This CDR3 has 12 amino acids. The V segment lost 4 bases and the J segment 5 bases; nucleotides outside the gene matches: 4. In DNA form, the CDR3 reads TGCAGCGTTGCCGACGGGGGGGAGACCCAGTACTTC. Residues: CSVADGGETQYF.

CDR3 sequence (DNA): TGCGCCAGCAGCTTGGGCTACTCCTACAATGAGCAGTTCTTC. Its protein is CASSLGYSYNEQFF. This rearrangement joins TRBV5-1 to TRBJ2-1; D remains unclear. The V and J ends lost 0 bases and 0 bases respectively, with 4 bases between them. The length of the CDR3 is 14 residues. Germline V gene sequence: CDR1 SGHRS, CDR2 YFSETQ.

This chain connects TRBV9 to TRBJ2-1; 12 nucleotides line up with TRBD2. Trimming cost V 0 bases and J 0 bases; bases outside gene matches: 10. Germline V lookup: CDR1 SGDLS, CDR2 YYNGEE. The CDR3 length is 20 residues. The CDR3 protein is CASSVGSRLAGVSSYNEQFF. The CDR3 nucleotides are TGTGCCAGCAGCGTAGGAAGCCGACTAGCGGGAGTATCCTCCTACAATGAGCAGTTCTTC.

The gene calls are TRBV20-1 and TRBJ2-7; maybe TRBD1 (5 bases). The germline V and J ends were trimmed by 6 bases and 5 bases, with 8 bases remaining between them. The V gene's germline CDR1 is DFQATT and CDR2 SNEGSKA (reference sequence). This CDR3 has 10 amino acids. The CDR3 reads CSAVQDEQYF. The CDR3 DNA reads TGCAGTGCCGTACAGGACGAGCAGTACTTC.

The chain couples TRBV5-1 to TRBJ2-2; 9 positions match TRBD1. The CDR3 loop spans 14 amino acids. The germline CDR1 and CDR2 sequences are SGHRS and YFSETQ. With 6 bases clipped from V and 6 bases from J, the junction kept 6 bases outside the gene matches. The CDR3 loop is CASTRTGVSGELFF. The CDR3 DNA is TGCGCCAGCACCAGGACAGGGGTATCCGGGGAGCTGTTTTTT.

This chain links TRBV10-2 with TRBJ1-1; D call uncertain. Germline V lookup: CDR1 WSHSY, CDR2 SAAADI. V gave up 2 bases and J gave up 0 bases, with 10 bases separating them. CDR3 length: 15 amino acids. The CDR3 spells CASSEESKMNTEAFF. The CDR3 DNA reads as TGCGCCAGCAGTGAGGAGAGTAAGATGAACACTGAAGCTTTCTTT.

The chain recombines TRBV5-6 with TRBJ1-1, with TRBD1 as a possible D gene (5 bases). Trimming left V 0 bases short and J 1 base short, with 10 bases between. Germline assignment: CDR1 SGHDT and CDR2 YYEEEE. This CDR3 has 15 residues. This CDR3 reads CASSLAGTGNTEAFF. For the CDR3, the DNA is TGTGCCAGCAGCTTGGCTGGGACGGGGAACACTGAAGCTTTCTTT.

CDR3 bases: TGTGCCAGCAGTAGCCGTGGCCTCATAGGCACAGATACGCAGTATTTT. This sequence encodes CASSSRGLIGTDTQYF. This chain links TRBV28 with TRBJ2-3; D gene uncertain. Trimming shortened V by 5 bases and J by 1 base, and 16 bases separated the two germline ends. Germline values: CDR1 MDHEN, CDR2 SYDVKM. CDR3 size: 16 residues.

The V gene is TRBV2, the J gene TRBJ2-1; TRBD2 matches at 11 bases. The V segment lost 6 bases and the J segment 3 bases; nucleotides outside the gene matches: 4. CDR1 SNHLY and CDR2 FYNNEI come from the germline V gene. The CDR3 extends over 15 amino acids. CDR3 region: CASRDLAGGYNEQFF. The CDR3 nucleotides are TGTGCCAGCAGGGACCTAGCGGGAGGCTACAATGAGCAGTTCTTC.

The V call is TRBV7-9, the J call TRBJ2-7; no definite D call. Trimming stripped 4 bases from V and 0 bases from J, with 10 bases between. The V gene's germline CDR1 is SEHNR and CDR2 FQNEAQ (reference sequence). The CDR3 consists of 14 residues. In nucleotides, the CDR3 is TGTGCCAGCAGCTATACAGCATCCTCCTACGAGCAGTACTTC. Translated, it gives CASSYTASSYEQYF.

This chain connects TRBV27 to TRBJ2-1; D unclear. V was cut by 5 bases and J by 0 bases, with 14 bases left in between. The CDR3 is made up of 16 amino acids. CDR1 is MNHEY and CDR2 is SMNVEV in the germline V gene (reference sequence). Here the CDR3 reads CASSPQMGSSYNEQFF. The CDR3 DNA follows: TGTGCCAGCAGTCCCCAAATGGGTAGCTCCTACAATGAGCAGTTCTTC.

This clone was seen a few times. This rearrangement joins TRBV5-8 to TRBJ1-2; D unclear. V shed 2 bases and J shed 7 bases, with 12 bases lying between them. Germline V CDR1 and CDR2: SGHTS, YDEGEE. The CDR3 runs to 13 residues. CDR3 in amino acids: CASSFPRLPGYTF. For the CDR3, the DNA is TGTGCCAGCAGCTTCCCGAGGTTACCTGGCTACACCTTC.